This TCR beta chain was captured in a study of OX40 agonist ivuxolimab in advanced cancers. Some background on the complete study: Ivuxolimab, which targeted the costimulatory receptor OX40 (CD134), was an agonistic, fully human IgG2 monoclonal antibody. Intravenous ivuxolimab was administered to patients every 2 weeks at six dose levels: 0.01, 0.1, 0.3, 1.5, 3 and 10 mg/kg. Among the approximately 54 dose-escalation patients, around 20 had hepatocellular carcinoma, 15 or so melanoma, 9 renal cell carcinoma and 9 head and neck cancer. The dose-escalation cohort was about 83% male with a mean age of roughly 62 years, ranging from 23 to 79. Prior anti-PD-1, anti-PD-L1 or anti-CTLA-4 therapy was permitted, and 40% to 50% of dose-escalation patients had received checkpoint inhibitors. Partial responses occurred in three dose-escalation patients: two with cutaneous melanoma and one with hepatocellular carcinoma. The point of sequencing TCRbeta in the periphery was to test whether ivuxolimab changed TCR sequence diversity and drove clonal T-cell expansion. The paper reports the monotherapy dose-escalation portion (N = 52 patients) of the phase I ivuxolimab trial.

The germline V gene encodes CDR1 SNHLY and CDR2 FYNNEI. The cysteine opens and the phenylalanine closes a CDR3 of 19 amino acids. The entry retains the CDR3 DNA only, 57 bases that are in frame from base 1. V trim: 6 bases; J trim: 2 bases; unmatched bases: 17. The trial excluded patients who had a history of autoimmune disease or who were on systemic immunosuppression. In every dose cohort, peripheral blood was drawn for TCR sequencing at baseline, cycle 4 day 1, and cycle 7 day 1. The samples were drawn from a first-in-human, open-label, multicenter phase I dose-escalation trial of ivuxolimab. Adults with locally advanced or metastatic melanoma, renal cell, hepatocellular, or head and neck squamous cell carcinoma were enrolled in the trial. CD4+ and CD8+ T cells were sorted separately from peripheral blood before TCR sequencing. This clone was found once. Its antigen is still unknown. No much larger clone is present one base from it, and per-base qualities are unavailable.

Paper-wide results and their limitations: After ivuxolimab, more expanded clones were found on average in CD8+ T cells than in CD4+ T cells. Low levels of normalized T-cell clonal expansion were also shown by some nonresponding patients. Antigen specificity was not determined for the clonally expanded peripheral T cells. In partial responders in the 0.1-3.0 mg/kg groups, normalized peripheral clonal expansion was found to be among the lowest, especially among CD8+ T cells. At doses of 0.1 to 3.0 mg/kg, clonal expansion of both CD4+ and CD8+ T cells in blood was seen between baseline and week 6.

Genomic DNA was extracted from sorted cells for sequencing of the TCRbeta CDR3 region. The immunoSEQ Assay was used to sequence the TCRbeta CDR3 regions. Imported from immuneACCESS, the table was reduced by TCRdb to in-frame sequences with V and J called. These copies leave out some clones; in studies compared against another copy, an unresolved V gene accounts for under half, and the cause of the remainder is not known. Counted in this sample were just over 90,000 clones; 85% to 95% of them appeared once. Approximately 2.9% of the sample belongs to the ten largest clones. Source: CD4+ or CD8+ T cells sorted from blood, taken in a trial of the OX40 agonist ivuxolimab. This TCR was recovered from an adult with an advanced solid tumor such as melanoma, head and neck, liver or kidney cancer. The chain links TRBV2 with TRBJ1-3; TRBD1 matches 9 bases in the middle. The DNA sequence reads TGTGCCAGCAGAGACCGGGACAGGGAACCTCTGTTGGCTGGAAACACCATATATTTT. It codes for CASRDRDREPLLAGNTIYF.